Presented here are 26 T cell receptor beta chains from one specimen sequenced in a study of T cell clonality in common variable immunodeficiency. Method: immunoSEQ multiplex PCR; TCRdb's copy keeps in-frame clones and lacks some. This sample has around 39,000 clones, each found more than once. Sample: peripheral blood mononuclear cells. The receptors derive from a person between 18 and 75 years old in good health.

This clone was detected ten times or more. Read coverage stops 3 residues before the CDR3 terminus; the germline J gene supplies the remainder. This chain connects TRBV19 to TRBJ2-7; no firm D call. V was clipped by 7 bases and J by 6 bases, with 16 bases between them. The CDR3 covers 13 residues. The germline CDR1 and CDR2 sequences are LNHDA and SQIVND (reference sequence). CDR3 in amino acids: CASIIPGCCEQYF. Partial CDR3 DNA: TGTGCCAGTATCATTCCCGGGTGTTGCGAG.

The table lists this clone with many counts. Coverage ceases 3 residues before the CDR3 finishes, and the germline J gene fills in the end. This chain connects TRBV19 to TRBJ1-5; 10 bases are a match to TRBD1. Per germline, CDR1 LNHDA and CDR2 SQIVND (reference sequence). This CDR3 is built from 20 residues. With 5 bases clipped from V and 1 base from J, the junction kept 17 bases outside the gene matches. The covered CDR3 bases are TGTGCCAGTAGTCCTCCGGTGGGGGTGACAGGGGGCACGAGCAATCAGCCC. Its translation is CASSPPVGVTGGTSNQP. The full-length CDR3 reads as CASSPPVGVTGGTSNQPQHF.

In its sample, this clone was seen many times. The CDR3 end lies 3 residues beyond the end of the read and is filled in from the germline J gene. The rearrangement joins TRBV6-2 or TRBV6-3 to TRBJ2-3; D may be TRBD2 (6 bases). V was cut by 7 bases and J by 2 bases, with 19 bases left in between. The CDR3 runs to 16 residues. The germline V gene encodes CDR1 MNHEY and CDR2 SVGEGT. The DNA read from the CDR3 is TGTGCCAGCACCAGGTGGGGGGTTAGGAACACAGATACG. This sequence encodes CASTRWGVRNTDT. The full CDR3 reads CASTRWGVRNTDTQYF.

This clone has more than one count but fewer than ten. CDR3 protein: CASSPDRADQPQHF. CDR3 DNA, as far as it was read: TGTGCCAGCTCACCAGACAGGGCCGATCAGCCC. The rearrangement joins TRBV18 to TRBJ1-5, with 7 bases aligning to TRBD1. From the germline J gene comes the end of the CDR3, since the read stops 3 residues before it. The germline V gene has CDR1 KGHSH and CDR2 LQKENI. The ends lost 2 bases at V and 5 bases at J; junction bases unmatched: 3. The CDR3 sequence is 14 residues long.

This clone was seen ten or more times. Coverage ceases 3 residues before the CDR3 finishes, and the germline J gene fills in the end. The V gene is TRBV6-4, the J gene TRBJ1-1; no clear D gene. The CDR3 has 13 residues. V gave up 6 bases and J gave up 4 bases, with 12 bases separating them. Germline CDR1 is MRHNA and CDR2 is SNTAGT. CDR3 in amino acids: CASSVHSGTEAFF. Incomplete CDR3 DNA: TGTGCCAGCAGCGTACATTCTGGCACTGAA.

This clone occurred many times. The read ends 3 residues shy of where the CDR3 ends; the end is completed using the germline J gene. The chain combines TRBV7-2 with TRBJ2-3, with D possibly matching TRBD2 (6 bases). CDR1 and CDR2 from the germline V gene are SGHTA and FQGNSA. The CDR3 sequence is 14 residues long. The V and J ends lost 5 bases and 8 bases respectively, with 17 bases between them. The DNA read from the CDR3 is TGTGCCAGCAGCCCCCGCGGGGCGTGGGGTACG. Its protein product is CASSPRGAWGT. The entire CDR3 sequence reads CASSPRGAWGTQYF.

Ten or more counts support this clone. The sequenced fragment ends 3 residues before the CDR3 boundary, so the rest is inferred from the germline J gene. V and J are TRBV7-9 and TRBJ2-1; 7 bases are shared with TRBD2. V lost 4 bases to trimming and J lost 2 bases; unmatched junction nucleotides: 5. The CDR3 sequence is 15 residues long. Germline V gene sequence: CDR1 SEHNR, CDR2 FQNEAQ (reference sequence). The CDR3 region is CASSSRGEPYNEQFF. The sequenced part of the CDR3 DNA is TGTGCCAGCAGCTCCCGGGGGGAACCCTACAATGAG.

This clone was seen only a few times. The DNA ends 3 residues before the CDR3 does, and the rest of the CDR3 is filled in from the germline J gene. This chain links TRBV20-1 with TRBJ2-7; 10 bases agree with TRBD1. CDR1 DFQATT and CDR2 SNEGSKA come from the germline V gene (reference sequence). Trimming cost V 5 bases and J 3 bases; bases outside gene matches: 4. The CDR3 is made up of 13 amino acids. The sequenced CDR3 bases are TGCAGTGCTGGCAGGGACAGGGGCTACGAG. This encodes CSAGRDRGYE. The full CDR3 is CSAGRDRGYEQYF.

This clone was seen ten or more times. The read comes to an end 3 residues before the CDR3 does, leaving the germline J gene to fill in the end. The rearrangement joins TRBV28 to TRBJ1-5, with 9 bases matching TRBD1. The junction had 9 bases not matched to a gene; V was cut back by 8 bases and J by 7 bases. This CDR3 spans 14 amino acids. Germline-derived CDR1 and CDR2 are MDHEN and SYDVKM. The covered CDR3 bases are TGTGCCAGCTTCTTACAGGGGGCGGGGCAGCCC. Protein product: CASFLQGAGQP. The entire CDR3 reads CASFLQGAGQPQHF.

This clone is large in the sample. The read terminates 3 residues ahead of where the CDR3 ends, so the germline J gene completes it. J is TRBJ2-6 and V is TRBV4-2, with a possible D match to TRBD1 (6 bases). The CDR3 spans 16 residues. Germline assignment: CDR1 LGHNA and CDR2 YNFKEQ. V was clipped by 0 bases and J by 3 bases, with 9 bases between them. Partial CDR3 DNA: TGTGCCAGCAGCCAAGATGGGGACAATGGGGCCAACGTC. It codes for CASSQDGDNGANV. The complete CDR3 reads CASSQDGDNGANVLTF.

Relative to its sample, this clone is medium-sized. The DNA ends 3 residues before the CDR3 does, and the rest of the CDR3 is filled in from the germline J gene. The chain uses TRBV20-1 and TRBJ2-5; maybe TRBD2 (6 bases). The V gene's germline CDR1 is DFQATT and CDR2 SNEGSKA (reference sequence). This CDR3 spans 14 amino acids. Deletions cut 0 bases from V and 5 bases from J, with 13 bases between. CDR3 amino acids: CSARDGLLRETQYF. The DNA read from the CDR3 is TGCAGTGCTAGAGACGGACTACTGAGGGAGACC.

This clone has ten or more counts. Sequencing ends 3 residues short of the CDR3 end; the germline J gene provides the rest. The chain recombines TRBV10-3 with TRBJ2-7; 11 bases are a match to TRBD2. With V trimmed by 3 bases and J by 1 base, 2 bases remained unmatched. Germline CDR1 reads ENHRY; CDR2 reads SYGVKD. This CDR3 has 15 amino acids. The DNA read from the CDR3 is TGTGCCATCAGTGATGCTAGCGGGAGGTCCTACGAG. Residues: CAISDASGRSYE. The full-length CDR3 reads as CAISDASGRSYEQYF.

This clone was seen many times. The DNA ends 3 residues before the CDR3 does, and the rest of the CDR3 is filled in from the germline J gene. J is TRBJ2-1 and V is TRBV20-1; unclear D gene. Germline loops: CDR1 DFQATT, CDR2 SNEGSKA (reference sequence). The CDR3 sequence is 13 residues long. Trimming removed 0 bases from V and 8 bases from J, with 11 bases in between. CDR3 amino acids: CSARDHSLDEQFF. Partial CDR3 DNA: TGCAGTGCTAGAGACCATAGCTTGGATGAG.

In this sample, this clone turned up many times. The read comes to an end 3 residues before the CDR3 does, leaving the germline J gene to fill in the end. The identical CDR3 is also encoded by other nucleotide sequences in the sample. J is TRBJ1-5 and V is TRBV19, with 10 bases that match TRBD1. CDR1 is LNHDA, CDR2 SQIVND, per germline (reference sequence). CDR3 length: 14 amino acids. The V segment lost 6 bases and the J segment 2 bases; nucleotides outside the gene matches: 1. The CDR3 loop reads CASSGTGGNQPQHF. The CDR3 bases that were read are TGTGCCAGTAGCGGGACAGGGGGCAATCAGCCC.

This clone was detected many times. The DNA ends 3 residues before the CDR3 does, and the rest of the CDR3 is filled in from the germline J gene. The V call is TRBV7-2, the J call TRBJ1-1; D may be TRBD1 (5 bases). CDR1 and CDR2 from the germline V gene are SGHTA and FQGNSA. The CDR3 length is 13 residues. V shed 5 bases and J shed 7 bases, with 14 bases lying between them. The CDR3: CASSPRLGGEAFF. CDR3 bases read: TGTGCCAGCAGCCCCCGTTTGGGGGGTGAA.

This clone was picked up many times. The DNA ends 3 residues before the CDR3 does, and the rest of the CDR3 is filled in from the germline J gene. The chain is built from TRBV10-3 and TRBJ2-3; tentatively, D is TRBD2 (5 bases). Germline values: CDR1 ENHRY, CDR2 SYGVKD. The CDR3 length is 14 residues. V was shortened by 5 bases and J by 4 bases, with 13 bases between the two germline ends. The covered CDR3 bases are TGTGCCATCAGTACCGGCTCGAGGGCAGATACG. Translating it yields CAISTGSRADT. The full CDR3 is CAISTGSRADTQYF.

This clone was counted at least ten times. Read sequence stops 3 residues before the CDR3 end, and the germline J gene provides the missing end. Within the sample, other DNA sequences also encode this same CDR3. The rearrangement joins TRBV18 to TRBJ1-5, with D perhaps matching TRBD1 (5 bases). The CDR3 extends over 13 amino acids. V lost 3 bases and J 4 bases, leaving 7 bases between the germline ends. Per the germline V gene, CDR1 is KGHSH and CDR2 is LQKENI. CDR3 amino acids: CASSPEGNQPQHF. Incomplete CDR3 DNA: TGTGCCAGCTCACCGGAGGGGAATCAGCCC. The full variable domain, completed using reference TRBV18 and TRBJ1-5, is NAGVMQNPRHLVRRRGQEARLRCSPMKGHSHVYWYRQLPEEGLKFMVYLQKENIIDESGMPKERFSAEFPKEGPSILRIQQVVRGDSAAYFCASSPEGNQPQHFGDGTRLSIL.

This clone is termed medium-sized. The read stops 3 residues short of the end of the CDR3; the missing end is completed from the germline J gene. The J gene is TRBJ2-3, the V gene TRBV30, with D unresolved. V lost 4 bases to trimming and J lost 5 bases, with 10 bases between them. CDR1 and CDR2 from the germline V gene are GTSNPN and SVGIG (reference sequence). The CDR3 is made up of 12 amino acids. The sequenced CDR3 bases are TGTGCCTGGACCCTGTCGGGAGATACG. It specifies CAWTLSGDT. The whole CDR3 protein is CAWTLSGDTQYF. The complete variable domain, with remaining parts taken from reference TRBV30 and TRBJ2-3, reads SQTIHQWPATLVQPVGSPLSLECTVEGTSNPNLYWYRQAAGRGLQLLFYSVGIGQISSEVPQNLSASRPQDRQFILSSKKLLLSDSGFYLCAWTLSGDTQYFGPGTRLTVL.

In this sample, this clone turned up many times. Sequencing ends 3 residues short of the CDR3 end; the germline J gene provides the rest. The chain carries TRBV7-9 and TRBJ1-2; D may be TRBD1 (6 bases). Trimming shortened V by 5 bases and J by 1 base, and 14 bases separated the two germline ends. Germline V CDR1 and CDR2: SEHNR, FQNEAQ (reference sequence). This CDR3 is built from 15 residues. The sequenced CDR3 bases are TGTGCCAGCAGCACCCACAGGGCTGATAACTATGGC. This codes for CASSTHRADNYG. Given in full, the CDR3 is CASSTHRADNYGYTF.

This clone showed up many times. The CDR3 extends 3 residues past the end of the read, so its final part is completed from the germline J gene. The genes are TRBV6-2 or TRBV6-3 and TRBJ2-4; D unresolved. The V and J ends lost 5 bases and 0 bases respectively, with 5 bases between them. This CDR3 comprises 13 residues. CDR1 and CDR2 from the germline V gene are MNHEY and SVGEGT. The DNA read from the CDR3 is TGTGCCAGCAGTCTAGAAGCCAAAAACATT. Translating it yields CASSLEAKNI. From start to end, the CDR3 is CASSLEAKNIQYF.

Ten or more counts support this clone. The CDR3 here is CASSLEFSEGGYTF. The CDR3 bases that were read are TGCGCCAGCAGCTTGGAGTTCAGCGAGGGGGGC. The chain employs TRBV5-1 and TRBJ1-2, with a weak D call TRBD1 (5 bases). The CDR3 goes on 3 residues after the read ends, and that part is filled in from the germline J gene. The germline V gene has CDR1 SGHRS and CDR2 YFSETQ. This CDR3 has 14 amino acids.

On this clone: This may be a read error: a much more frequent sequence differs by one nucleotide. The read halts 3 residues ahead of the CDR3 end, with the missing end drawn from the germline J gene. Other nucleotide sequences from this sample produce the same CDR3. The genes are TRBV27 and TRBJ2-7; D unclear. The CDR3 is made up of 14 amino acids. Per germline, CDR1 MNHEY and CDR2 SMNVEV (reference sequence). The CDR3 bases that were read are TGCGCCAGCAGTCCGACTGATAACTCCTACGAG. This translates into CASSPTDNSYE. In full, the CDR3 is CASSPTDNSYEQYF.

Note on this clone: The sequenced fragment ends 3 residues before the CDR3 boundary, so the rest is inferred from the germline J gene. This chain links TRBV18 with TRBJ1-1, with no clear D. CDR3 length: 15 residues. Trimming shortened V by 3 bases and J by 1 base, and 12 bases separated the two germline ends. The germline V gene has CDR1 KGHSH and CDR2 LQKENI. The sequenced CDR3 bases are TGTGCCAGCTCACCCAAGTTCGAGGCGAACACTGAA. As protein: CASSPKFEANTE. The CDR3 in full is CASSPKFEANTEAFF. The full variable domain, its missing parts supplied by reference TRBV18 and TRBJ1-1, is NAGVMQNPRHLVRRRGQEARLRCSPMKGHSHVYWYRQLPEEGLKFMVYLQKENIIDESGMPKERFSAEFPKEGPSILRIQQVVRGDSAAYFCASSPKFEANTEAFFGQGTRLTVV.

This clone showed up many times. The CDR3 extends 3 residues past the end of the read, so its final part is completed from the germline J gene. V usage is TRBV20-1 and J usage is TRBJ1-2; D might be TRBD1 (5 bases). CDR3 length: 16 amino acids. Germline CDR1 reads DFQATT; CDR2 reads SNEGSKA (reference sequence). Between the trimmed V and J ends, which lost 6 bases and 7 bases, there was a span of 27 bases. CDR3 amino acids: CSATGGARRRSGGYTF. The sequenced CDR3 bases are TGCAGTGCCACGGGGGGAGCTCGTCGTCGTAGTGGTGGC.

This clone came up many times. The read ends 3 residues shy of where the CDR3 ends; the end is completed using the germline J gene. V usage is TRBV6-2 or TRBV6-3 and J usage is TRBJ2-6; the D is unclear. Trimming left V 2 bases short and J 0 bases short, with 5 bases between. Germline-derived CDR1 and CDR2 are MNHEY and SVGEGT. The CDR3 has 15 amino acids. Partial CDR3 DNA: TGTGCCAGCAGTTACAAAGGCTCTGGGGCCAACGTC. Its translation: CASSYKGSGANV. The CDR3 in its entirety is CASSYKGSGANVLTF.

There are many counts of this clone. CDR3 DNA, as far as it was read: TGCGCCAGCAGCTCCCCGTTAAACACCGGGGAG. This translates into CASSSPLNTGE. The whole CDR3 is CASSSPLNTGELFF. The chain carries TRBV5-1 and TRBJ2-2, with no clear D. The read terminates 3 residues ahead of where the CDR3 ends, so the germline J gene completes it. The germline CDR1 and CDR2 sequences are SGHRS and YFSETQ. The CDR3 is 14 residues long. V gave up 3 bases and J gave up 2 bases, with 8 bases separating them.